What follows describes a single T cell receptor (beta chain). Its binding antigen is unknown. Per-base quality was not reported, and no clone a single base away is much larger than it. From the cysteine up to the phenylalanine, the CDR3 has a length of 13 residues. Here the CDR3 DNA is all that survives: 39 bases in frame from base 1. The germline V gene yields SGHTA for CDR1 and FQGNSA for CDR2. V and J lose 5 bases and 9 bases, and a span of 13 bases separates them. This specimen comes from a study of T cells in narcolepsy (dated by TCRdb to 2016 to 2018). Some background on the complete study: Patients with narcolepsy type 1 or type 2 (NT1, NT2) and healthy control donors were enrolled in the study. To look for autoreactive T cells in narcolepsy patients that target self-antigens of hypocretin neurons (hypocretin, TRIB2), the study used TCR Vbeta sequencing to follow clonotypes in blood and CSF. General study outcomes and caveats: Numbers of sequenced blood memory CD4+ clonotypes were comparable, with averages of about 39,494 in patients and more than 30,000 in controls. Autoreactive clonotypes were reported to be detected serially in the blood of the same patients and of different patients, but not in the blood of healthy controls. Some blood memory CD4+ repertoires from patients and controls contained no sequences matching autoreactive T cell clones. Plots that compared CSF and blood CD4+ T cell clonotypes from the same patient highlighted HCRT-specific and TRIB2-specific autoreactive clonotypes.

For TCR Vbeta sequencing, memory CD4+ T cells were sorted ex vivo from the peripheral blood of narcolepsy patients and healthy controls. Receptor amplification or capture employed the immunoSEQ multiplex PCR assay. Drawn from immuneACCESS, this table holds only the in-frame rearrangements with V and J called that TCRdb kept. Clones are partly lost; checked studies trace under half to an unresolved V gene and leave the rest unexplained. The sample table shows some 35,000 clones, and 82% are seen once. The ten largest clones take up 2.5% of the sample. The V gene is TRBV7-2 and the J gene is TRBJ2-2; confidence is insufficient to name the D gene. The sample consisted of CD45RA- memory CD4+ T cells from PBMCs. This specimen's cell subset or site label, per the study, means: memory T cells sorted ex vivo from peripheral blood. The clonotype originates from a human donor with narcolepsy. The DNA reads as follows: TGTGCCAGCAGCCTCGAATATAGCCGGGAGCTGTTTTTT. This is translated as CASSLEYSRELFF.